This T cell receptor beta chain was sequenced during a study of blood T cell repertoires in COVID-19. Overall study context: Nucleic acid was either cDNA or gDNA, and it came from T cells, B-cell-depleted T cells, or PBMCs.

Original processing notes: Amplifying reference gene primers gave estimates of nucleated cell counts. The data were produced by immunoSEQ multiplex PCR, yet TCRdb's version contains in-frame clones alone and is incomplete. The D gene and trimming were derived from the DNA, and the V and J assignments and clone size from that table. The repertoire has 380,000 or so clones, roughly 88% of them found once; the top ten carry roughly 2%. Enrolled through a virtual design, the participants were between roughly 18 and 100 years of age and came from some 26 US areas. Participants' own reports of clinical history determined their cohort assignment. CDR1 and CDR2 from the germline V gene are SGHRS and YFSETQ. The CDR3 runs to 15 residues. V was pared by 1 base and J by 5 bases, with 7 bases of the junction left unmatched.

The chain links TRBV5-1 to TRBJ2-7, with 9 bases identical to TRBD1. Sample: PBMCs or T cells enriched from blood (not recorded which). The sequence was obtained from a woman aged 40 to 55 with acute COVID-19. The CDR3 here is CASSLTAGTGNEQYF. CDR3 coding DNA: TGCGCCAGCAGCTTGACTGCCGGGACAGGGAACGAGCAGTACTTC.